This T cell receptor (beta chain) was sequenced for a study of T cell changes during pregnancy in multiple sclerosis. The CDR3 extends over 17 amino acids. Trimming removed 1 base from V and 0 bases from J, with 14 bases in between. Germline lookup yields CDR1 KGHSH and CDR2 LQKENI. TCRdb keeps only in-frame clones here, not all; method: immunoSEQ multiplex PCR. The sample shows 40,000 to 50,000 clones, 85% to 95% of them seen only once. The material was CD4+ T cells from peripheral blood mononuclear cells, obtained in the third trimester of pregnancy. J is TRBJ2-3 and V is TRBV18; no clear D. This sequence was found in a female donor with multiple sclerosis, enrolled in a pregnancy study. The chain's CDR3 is CASSPQHSAASTDTQYF. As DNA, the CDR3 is TGTGCCAGCTCACCACAACATTCGGCGGCCAGCACAGATACGCAGTATTTT.